This TCR beta chain was recovered during a study of tumor-infiltrating lymphocytes in oesophageal squamous cell carcinoma. This clonotype was detected ten times or more. A much more abundant neighbour one base away suggests this may be a read error. J gave up 7 bases and V 2 bases, and 7 bases lay outside the gene matches. Germline-derived CDR1 and CDR2 are MNHNY and SVGAGI (reference sequence). The CDR3 is 14 amino acids. TCRdb itself ran the PCR reads through MiXCR, one entry per CDR3 protein. Among 6,200 or so distinct CDR3 sequences, 15% were seen once, and the ten largest hold roughly 21%. Sample: normal esophageal tissue next to the tumor. The V call is TRBV6-6, the J call TRBJ2-7; TRBD1 aligns across 8 bases. This sequence was found in a male donor with esophageal squamous cell carcinoma. The CDR3: CASSYGTGYNEQYF. CDR3 coding DNA: TGTGCCAGCAGTTACGGGACAGGCTACAATGAGCAGTACTTC.